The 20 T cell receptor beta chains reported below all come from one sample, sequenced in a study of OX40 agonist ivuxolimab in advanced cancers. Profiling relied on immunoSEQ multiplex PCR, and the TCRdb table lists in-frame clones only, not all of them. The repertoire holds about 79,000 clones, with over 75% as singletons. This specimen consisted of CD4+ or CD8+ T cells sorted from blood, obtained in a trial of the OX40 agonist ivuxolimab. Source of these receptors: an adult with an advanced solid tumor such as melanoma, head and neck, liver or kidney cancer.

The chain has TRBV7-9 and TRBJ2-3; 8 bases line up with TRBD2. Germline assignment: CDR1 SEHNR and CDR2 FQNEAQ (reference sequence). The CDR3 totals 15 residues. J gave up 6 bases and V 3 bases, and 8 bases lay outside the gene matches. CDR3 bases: TGTGCCAGCAGCTTTACTAGCGGAGAAGACGATACGCAGTATTTT. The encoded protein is CASSFTSGEDDTQYF. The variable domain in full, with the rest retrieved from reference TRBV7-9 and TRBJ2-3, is DTGVSQNPRHKITKRGQNVTFRCDPISEHNRLYWYRQTLGQGPEFLTYFQNEAQLEKSRLLSDRFSAERPKGSFSTLEIQRTEQGDSAMYLCASSFTSGEDDTQYFGPGTRLTVL.

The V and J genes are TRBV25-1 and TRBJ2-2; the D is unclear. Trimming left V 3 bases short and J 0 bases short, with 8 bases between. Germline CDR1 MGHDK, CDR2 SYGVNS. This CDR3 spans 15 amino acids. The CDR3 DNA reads TGTGCCAGCAGTGACACTGTCGCGAACACCGGGGAGCTGTTTTTT. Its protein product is CASSDTVANTGELFF.

As DNA, the CDR3 is TGTGCCAGCAGCACGGACACCCACGAGCAGTACTTC. This encodes CASSTDTHEQYF. The chain combines TRBV21-1 with TRBJ2-7; TRBD1, the table's D call, lacks a check against the DNA. TRBV21-1 is marked as a pseudogene. This CDR3 contains 12 residues.

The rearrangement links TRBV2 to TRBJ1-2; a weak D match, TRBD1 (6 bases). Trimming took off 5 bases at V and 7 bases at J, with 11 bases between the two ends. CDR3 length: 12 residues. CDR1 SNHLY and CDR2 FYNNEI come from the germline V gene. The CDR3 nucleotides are TGTGCCAGCAGTACAGGGTTAGGTGGCTACACCTTC. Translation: CASSTGLGGYTF.

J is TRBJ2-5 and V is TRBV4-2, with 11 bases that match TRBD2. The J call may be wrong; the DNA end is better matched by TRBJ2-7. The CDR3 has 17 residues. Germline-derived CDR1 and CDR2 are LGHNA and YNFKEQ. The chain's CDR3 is CASSGIVAGGWDYEQYF. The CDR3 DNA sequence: TGTGCCAGCTCGGGGATCGTAGCGGGAGGGTGGGACTACGAGCAGTACTTC.

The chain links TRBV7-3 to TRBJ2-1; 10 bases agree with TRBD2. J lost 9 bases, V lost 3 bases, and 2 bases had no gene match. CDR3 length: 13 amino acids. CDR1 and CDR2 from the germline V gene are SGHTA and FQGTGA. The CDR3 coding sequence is TGTGCCAGCAGCTTTGAGCGGGAGGGTGAGCAGTTCTTC. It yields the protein CASSFEREGEQFF. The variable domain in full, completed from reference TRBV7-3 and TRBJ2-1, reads GAGVSQTPSNKVTEKGKYVELRCDPISGHTALYWYRQSLGQGPEFLIYFQGTGAADDSGLPNDRFFAVRPEGSVSTLKIQRTERGDSAVYLCASSFEREGEQFFGPGTRLTVL.

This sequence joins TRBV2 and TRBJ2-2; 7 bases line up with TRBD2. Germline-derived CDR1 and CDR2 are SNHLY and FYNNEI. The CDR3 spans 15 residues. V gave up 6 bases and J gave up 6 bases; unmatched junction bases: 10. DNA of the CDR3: TGTGCCAGCAGACCTAGCGGAGTTCGCGCCGGGGAGCTGTTTTTT. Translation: CASRPSGVRAGELFF.

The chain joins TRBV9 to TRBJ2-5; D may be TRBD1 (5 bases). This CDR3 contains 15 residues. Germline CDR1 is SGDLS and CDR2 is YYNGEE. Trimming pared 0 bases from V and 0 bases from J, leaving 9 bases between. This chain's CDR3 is CASSVGGRDQETQYF. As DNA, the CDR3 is TGTGCCAGCAGCGTAGGAGGCAGGGACCAAGAGACCCAGTACTTC.

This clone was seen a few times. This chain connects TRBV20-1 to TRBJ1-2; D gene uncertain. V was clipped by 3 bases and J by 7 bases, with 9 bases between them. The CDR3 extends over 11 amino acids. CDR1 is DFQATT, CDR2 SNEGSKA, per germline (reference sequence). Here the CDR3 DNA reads TGCAGTGCTAGGAAGGTGGGTGGCTACACCTTC. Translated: CSARKVGGYTF.

The CDR3 here is CASRITDTQYF. The CDR3 nucleotides are TGTGCCAGCAGGATTACAGATACGCAGTATTTT. The chain has TRBV27 and TRBJ2-3; D not resolved. Germline lookup yields CDR1 MNHEY and CDR2 SMNVEV (reference sequence). The CDR3 is 11 amino acids. V was cut by 6 bases and J by 3 bases, with 4 bases left in between.

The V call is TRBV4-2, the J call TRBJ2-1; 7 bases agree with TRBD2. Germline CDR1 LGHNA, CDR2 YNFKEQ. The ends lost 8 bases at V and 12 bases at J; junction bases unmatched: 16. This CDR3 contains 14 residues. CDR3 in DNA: TGTGCCAGCGGGGGGGTACTAGCCGTCCATGGGCAGTTCTTC. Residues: CASGGVLAVHGQFF.

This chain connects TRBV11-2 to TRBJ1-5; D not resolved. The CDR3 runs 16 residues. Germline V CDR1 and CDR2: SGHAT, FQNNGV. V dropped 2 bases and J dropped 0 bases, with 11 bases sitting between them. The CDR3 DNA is TGTGCCAGCAGCTTATTCGCGGAATATAGCAATCAGCCCCAGCATTTT. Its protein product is CASSLFAEYSNQPQHF.

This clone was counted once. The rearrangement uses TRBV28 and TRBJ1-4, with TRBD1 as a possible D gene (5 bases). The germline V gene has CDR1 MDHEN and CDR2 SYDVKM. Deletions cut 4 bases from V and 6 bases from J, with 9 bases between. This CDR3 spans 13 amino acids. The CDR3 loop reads CASSSGGDEKLFF. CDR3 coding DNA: TGTGCCAGCAGTTCTGGAGGGGATGAAAAACTGTTTTTT. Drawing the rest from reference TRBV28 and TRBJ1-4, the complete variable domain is DVKVTQSSRYLVKRTGEKVFLECVQDMDHENMFWYRQDPGLGLRLIYFSYDVKMKEKGDIPEGYSVSREKKERFSLILESASTNQTSMYLCASSSGGDEKLFFGSGTQLSVL.

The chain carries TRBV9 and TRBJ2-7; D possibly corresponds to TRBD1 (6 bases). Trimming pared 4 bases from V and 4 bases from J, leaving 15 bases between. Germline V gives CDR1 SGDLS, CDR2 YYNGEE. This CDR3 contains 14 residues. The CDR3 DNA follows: TGTGCCAGCAGCCCCACGGGACACAAATACGAGCAGTACTTC. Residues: CASSPTGHKYEQYF.

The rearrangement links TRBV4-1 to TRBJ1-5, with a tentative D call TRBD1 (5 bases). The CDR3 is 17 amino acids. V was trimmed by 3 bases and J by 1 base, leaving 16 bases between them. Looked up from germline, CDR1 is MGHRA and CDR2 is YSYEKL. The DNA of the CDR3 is TGCGCCAGCAGCCAGCTCCCGGGACCACTGAGCAATCAGCCCCAGCATTTT. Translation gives CASSQLPGPLSNQPQHF.

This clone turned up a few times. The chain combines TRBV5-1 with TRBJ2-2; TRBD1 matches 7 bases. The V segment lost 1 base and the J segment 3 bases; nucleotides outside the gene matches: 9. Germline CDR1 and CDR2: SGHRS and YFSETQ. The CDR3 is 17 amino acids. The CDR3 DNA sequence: TGCGCCAGCAGCTTGCAGACAGGGTTTGAAGACACCGGGGAGCTGTTTTTT. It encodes CASSLQTGFEDTGELFF. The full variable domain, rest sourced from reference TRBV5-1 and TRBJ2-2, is KAGVTQTPRYLIKTRGQQVTLSCSPISGHRSVSWYQQTPGQGLQFLFEYFSETQRNKGNFPGRFSGRQFSNSRSEMNVSTLELGDSALYLCASSLQTGFEDTGELFFGEGSRLTVL.

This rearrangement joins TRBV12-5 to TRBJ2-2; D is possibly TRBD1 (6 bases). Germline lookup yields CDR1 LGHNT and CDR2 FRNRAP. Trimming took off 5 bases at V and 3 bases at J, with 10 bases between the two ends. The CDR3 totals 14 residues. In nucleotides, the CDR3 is TGTGCTAGTGGTCCCAAGGGGGACACCGGGGAGCTGTTTTTT. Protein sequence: CASGPKGDTGELFF.

The chain's CDR3 is CASSLRLAGGQDEQYF. The CDR3 DNA sequence: TGTGCCAGCAGTTTAAGACTAGCGGGAGGGCAAGACGAGCAGTACTTC. V gene TRBV28 combines with J gene TRBJ2-7; the match to TRBD2 covers 14 bases. The CDR3 consists of 16 residues. Looked up from germline, CDR1 is MDHEN and CDR2 is SYDVKM. J lost 5 bases, V lost 2 bases, and 5 bases had no gene match.

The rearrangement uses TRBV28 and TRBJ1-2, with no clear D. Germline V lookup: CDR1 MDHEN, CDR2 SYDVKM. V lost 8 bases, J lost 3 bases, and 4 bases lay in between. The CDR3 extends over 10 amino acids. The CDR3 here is CASGHYGYTF. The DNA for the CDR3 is TGTGCCAGCGGGCACTATGGCTACACCTTC.

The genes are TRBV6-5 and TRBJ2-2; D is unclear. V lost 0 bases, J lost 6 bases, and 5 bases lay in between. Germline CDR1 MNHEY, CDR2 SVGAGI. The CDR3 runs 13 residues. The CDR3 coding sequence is TGTGCCAGCAGTTACTCTCGGTCCGGGGAGCTGTTTTTT. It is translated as CASSYSRSGELFF.